Listed below are T cell receptor beta chains from one sample, sequenced in a study of blood T cell repertoires in COVID-19. Profiling relied on immunoSEQ multiplex PCR, and the TCRdb table lists in-frame clones only, not all of them. The table lists about 83,000 clones, around nine tenths of them singletons. The sequenced material came from peripheral blood. These receptor sequences come from a man aged 80 or over with active or convalescent COVID-19. Both conserved end residues are part of each CDR3. Each record gives: D gene, clone size, J gene, V gene, CDR3 DNA, CDR3 protein. D genes are given only for firm matches. Some rows mark clone size as missing; the rest say once, few, many or name a class of expanded clone.

-	-	TRBJ1-5	TRBV5-5	TGTGCCAGCAGTCTGCTCGGACAAAACAATCAGCCCCAGCATTTT	CASSLLGQNNQPQHF
-	-	TRBJ2-3	TRBV5-1	TGCGCCAGCAGGCGGGGAGGCACAGATACGCAGTATTTT	CASRRGGTDTQYF
TRBD1	once	TRBJ1-5	TRBV28	TGTGCCAGCAGTCCAACAGGGGTGGGTGGCAATCAGCCCCAGCATTTT	CASSPTGVGGNQPQHF
-	-	TRBJ1-4	TRBV2	TGTGCCAGCAGTGAGGGGGCACGGAATGAAAAACTGTTTTTT	CASSEGARNEKLFF
-	-	TRBJ2-1	TRBV21-1	TGTGCCAGCAGCAAAGGGGGACAGGGCCTTTCCTCCTACAATGAGCAGTTCTTC	CASSKGGQGLSSYNEQFF
-	-	TRBJ1-2	TRBV6-1	TGTGCCAGCAGTGAAGCAGGGGTTGGTGGCTACACCTTC	CASSEAGVGGYTF
-	once	TRBJ2-5	TRBV24-1	TGTGCCACCAGTGATTTTAGGGGATGGGGCCAAGAGACCCAGTACTTC	CATSDFRGWGQETQYF
TRBD1	once	TRBJ2-1	TRBV2	TGTGCCAGCAGGGGACAGGAGCTATACAATGAGCAGTTCTTC	CASRGQELYNEQFF
-	-	TRBJ2-1	TRBV2	TGTGCCAGCAGTGAGGGGGCACCTTACAATGAGCAGTTCTTC	CASSEGAPYNEQFF
-	-	TRBJ1-2	TRBV7-9	TGTGCCAGCAGCCCAGGGTTTGGCTACACCTTC	CASSPGFGYTF
-	-	TRBJ1-1	TRBV20-1	TGCAGTGCTCGACGGGGAAACCGAGCTTTCTTT	CSARRGNRAFF
-	-	TRBJ1-3	TRBV28	TGTGCCAGCAGTTTGCCCAGGGAACCTGGAAACACCATATATTTT	CASSLPREPGNTIYF
-	-	TRBJ2-5	TRBV19	TGTGCCAGTAGTTCCACCCGGGGAAGGGAGACCCAGTACTTC	CASSSTRGRETQYF
TRBD2	-	TRBJ2-2	TRBV5-4	TGTGCCAGCAGCCCGGGACTAGCGGTAAACACCGGGGAGCTGTTTTTT	CASSPGLAVNTGELFF
-	few	TRBJ1-3	TRBV7-6	TGTGCCAGCAGCCCCACTGCCGGCTCTGGAAACACCATATATTTT	CASSPTAGSGNTIYF
-	-	TRBJ2-5	TRBV7-7	TGTGCTAGCAGCTTAGCGGTGGGCGAGACCCAGTACTTC	CASSLAVGETQYF
TRBD2	-	TRBJ2-3	TRBV29-1	TGCAGCGAACGCGGGGGGGAGGGTATAGATACGCAGTATTTT	CSERGGEGIDTQYF
-	-	TRBJ2-5	TRBV5-1	TGCGCCAGCAGCTTGGTCCCGGGAGAAGGAGAGACCCAGTACTTC	CASSLVPGEGETQYF
-	-	TRBJ1-4	TRBV6-1	TGTGCCAGCAGTGAAATCGGGGTGTGGGAAAAACTGTTTTTT	CASSEIGVWEKLFF
TRBD1	-	TRBJ1-2	TRBV12-3/TRBV12-4	TGTGCCAGCAGTCAAGGACAGGTCTATGGCTACACCTTC	CASSQGQVYGYTF
-	few	TRBJ1-6	TRBV2	TGTGCCAGCAAGGAACAGGGAGTATCACCCCTCCACTTT	CASKEQGVSPLHF
-	-	TRBJ1-6	TRBV10-1	TGCGCCAGCAGACAGGACCTCTATTCACCCCTCCACTTT	CASRQDLYSPLHF
-	-	TRBJ1-1	TRBV6-8	TGTGCCAGCAGCTTTTTTGGGGGGGACACTGAAGCTTTCTTT	CASSFFGGDTEAFF
TRBD1	-	TRBJ1-4	TRBV27	TGTGCCAGCAGTTTATCGGGGACAGGTACGAAACTGTTTTTT	CASSLSGTGTKLFF
-	-	TRBJ1-5	TRBV19	TGTGCCAGTAGTATCAGTGGCGGGATTAGGAGCAATCAGCCCCAGCATTTT	CASSISGGIRSNQPQHF
-	-	TRBJ2-2	TRBV7-8	TGTGCCAGCAGTTACCGGGACTCTAACACCGGGGAGCTGTTTTTT	CASSYRDSNTGELFF
-	-	TRBJ1-2	TRBV28	TGTGCCAGCAGTTTAAGACAGTATGGCTACACCTTC	CASSLRQYGYTF
-	-	TRBJ2-3	TRBV24-1	TGTGCCACCAGTGATTTCGGCGGCCTGCGGGATACGCAGTATTTT	CATSDFGGLRDTQYF
-	-	TRBJ1-2	TRBV3-1/TRBV3-2	TGTGCCAGCAGCCAAGATTCTGCGCCAGGTGACTATGGCTACACCTTC	CASSQDSAPGDYGYTF
TRBD1	-	TRBJ1-1	TRBV2	TGTGCCAGCAGTGGGGACAGGGCGTCTTTCACTGAAGCTTTCTTT	CASSGDRASFTEAFF
TRBD1	-	TRBJ1-2	TRBV28	TGTGCCAGCAGGCAAGCGACAGGGGGCGCGGGCTACACCTTC	CASRQATGGAGYTF
TRBD1	-	TRBJ2-3	TRBV24-1	TGTGCCATCTCCCCGGGACAGGGGTACACAGATACGCAGTATTTT	CAISPGQGYTDTQYF
TRBD1	medium-sized	TRBJ1-5	TRBV6-2/TRBV6-3	TGTGCCAGCAGTTGGGCAGTGGGACAGCCCAATCAGCCCCAGCATTTT	CASSWAVGQPNQPQHF
-	-	TRBJ2-3	TRBV24-1	TGTGCCACCAGTGATTTGGCAGGGGCAGATACGCAGTATTTT	CATSDLAGADTQYF
TRBD2	-	TRBJ2-5	TRBV4-1	TGCGCCAGCAGCCAAGGTTGGGGGACTAGCACACAGACCCAGTACTTC	CASSQGWGTSTQTQYF
-	-	TRBJ2-1	TRBV27	TGTGCCAGCAGTTTCCTCCCCACAGGAAACTGGGATGAGCAGTTCTTC	CASSFLPTGNWDEQFF
-	-	TRBJ1-5	TRBV5-1	TGCGCCAGCAGCGCGGGAGAGGAACAGCCCCAGCATTTT	CASSAGEEQPQHF
-	-	TRBJ2-1	TRBV5-1	TGCGCCAGCAGCTTGGAGTCATCAGGGCACGATGAGCAGTTCTTC	CASSLESSGHDEQFF
-	-	TRBJ2-5	TRBV5-1	TGCGCCAGCAGCTTTGTAGCCGGAGAGACCCAGTACTTC	CASSFVAGETQYF
-	few	TRBJ2-1	TRBV11-2	TGTGCCAGCAGGCCCCGGACTGTCCCCCACAATGAGCAGTTCTTC	CASRPRTVPHNEQFF
TRBD1	once	TRBJ1-1	TRBV3-1/TRBV3-2	TGTGCCAGCAGCCAACCAGGGACAGGGAAAACTGAAGCTTTCTTT	CASSQPGTGKTEAFF
TRBD1	-	TRBJ1-3	TRBV11-3	TGTGCCAGCAGCCCCGGGACAGGGCCCGGAAACACCATATATTTT	CASSPGTGPGNTIYF
TRBD1	-	TRBJ1-4	TRBV18	TGTGCCAGCTCACCTTTGGGACAGGGGACAACTAATGAAAAACTGTTTTTT	CASSPLGQGTTNEKLFF
TRBD2	-	TRBJ2-1	TRBV3-1/TRBV3-2	TGTGCCAGCAGCCCCGAAGGACTAGCGGGGGCCTACAATGAGCAGTTCTTC	CASSPEGLAGAYNEQFF
-	few	TRBJ1-2	TRBV19	TGTGCCAGTAGTATAGTGCCAGGCTATGGCTACACCTTC	CASSIVPGYGYTF